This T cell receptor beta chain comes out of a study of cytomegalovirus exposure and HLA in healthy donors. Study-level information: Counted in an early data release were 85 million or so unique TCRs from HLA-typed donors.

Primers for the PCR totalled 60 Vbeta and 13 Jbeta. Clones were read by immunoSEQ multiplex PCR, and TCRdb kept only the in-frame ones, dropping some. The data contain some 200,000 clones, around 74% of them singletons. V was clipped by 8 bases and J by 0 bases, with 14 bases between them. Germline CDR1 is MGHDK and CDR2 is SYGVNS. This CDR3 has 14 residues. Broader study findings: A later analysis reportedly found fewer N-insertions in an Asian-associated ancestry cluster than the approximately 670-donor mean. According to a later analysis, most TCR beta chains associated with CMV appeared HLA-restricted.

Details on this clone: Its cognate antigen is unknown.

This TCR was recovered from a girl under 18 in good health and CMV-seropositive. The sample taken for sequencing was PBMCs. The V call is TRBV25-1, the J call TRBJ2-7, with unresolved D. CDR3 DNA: TGTGCCAGCTCTCAAAGCCCGGTCTCCTACGAGCAGTACTTC. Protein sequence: CASSQSPVSYEQYF.